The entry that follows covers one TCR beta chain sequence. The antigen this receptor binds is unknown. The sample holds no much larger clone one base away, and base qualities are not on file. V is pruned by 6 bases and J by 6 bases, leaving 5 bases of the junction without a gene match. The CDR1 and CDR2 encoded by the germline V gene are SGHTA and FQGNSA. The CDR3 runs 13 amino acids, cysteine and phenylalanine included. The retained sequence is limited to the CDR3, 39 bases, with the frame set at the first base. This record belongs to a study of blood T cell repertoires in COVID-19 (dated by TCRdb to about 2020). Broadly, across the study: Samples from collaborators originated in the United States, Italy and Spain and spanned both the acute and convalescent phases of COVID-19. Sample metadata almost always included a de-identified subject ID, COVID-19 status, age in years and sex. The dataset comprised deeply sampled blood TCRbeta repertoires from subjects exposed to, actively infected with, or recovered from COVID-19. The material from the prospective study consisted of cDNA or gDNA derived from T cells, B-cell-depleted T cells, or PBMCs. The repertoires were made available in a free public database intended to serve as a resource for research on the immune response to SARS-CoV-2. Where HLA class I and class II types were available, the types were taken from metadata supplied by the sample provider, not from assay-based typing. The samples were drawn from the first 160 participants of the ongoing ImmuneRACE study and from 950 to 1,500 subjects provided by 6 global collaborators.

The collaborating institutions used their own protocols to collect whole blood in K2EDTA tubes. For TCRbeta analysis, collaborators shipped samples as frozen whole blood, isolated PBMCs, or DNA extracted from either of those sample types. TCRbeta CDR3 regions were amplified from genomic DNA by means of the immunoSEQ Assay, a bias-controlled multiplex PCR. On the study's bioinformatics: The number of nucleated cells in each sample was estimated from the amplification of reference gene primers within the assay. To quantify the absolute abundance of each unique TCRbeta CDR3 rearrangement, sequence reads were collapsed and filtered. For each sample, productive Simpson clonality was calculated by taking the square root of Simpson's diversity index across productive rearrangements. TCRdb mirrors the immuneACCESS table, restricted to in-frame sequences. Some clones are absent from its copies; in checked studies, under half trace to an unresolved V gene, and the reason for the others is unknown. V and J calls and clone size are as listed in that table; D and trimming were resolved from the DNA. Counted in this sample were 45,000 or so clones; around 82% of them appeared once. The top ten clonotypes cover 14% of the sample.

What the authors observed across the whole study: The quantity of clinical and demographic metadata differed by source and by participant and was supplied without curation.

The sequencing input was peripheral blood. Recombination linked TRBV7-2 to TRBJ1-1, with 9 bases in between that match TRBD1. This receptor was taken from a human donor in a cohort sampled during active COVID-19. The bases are TGTGCCAGCAGGGTTACAGGGGGCGCTGAAGCTTTCTTT. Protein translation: CASRVTGGAEAFF.